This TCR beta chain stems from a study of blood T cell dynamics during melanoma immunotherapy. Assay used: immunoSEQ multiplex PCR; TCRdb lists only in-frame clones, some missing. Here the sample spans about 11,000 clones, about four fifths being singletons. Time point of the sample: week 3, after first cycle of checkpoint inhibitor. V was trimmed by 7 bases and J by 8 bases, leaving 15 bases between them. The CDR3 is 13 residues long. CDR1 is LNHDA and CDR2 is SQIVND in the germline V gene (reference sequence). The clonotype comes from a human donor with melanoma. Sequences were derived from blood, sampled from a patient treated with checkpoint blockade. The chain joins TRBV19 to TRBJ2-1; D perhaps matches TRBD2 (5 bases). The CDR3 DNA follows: TGTGCCAGTAAGGAATTGGGGAGTCATGAGCAGTTCTTC. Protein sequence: CASKELGSHEQFF.